Shown below are 2 T cell receptor beta chains from a single sample sequenced in a study of a mutant IDH1 vaccine in newly diagnosed glioma. Produced via immunoSEQ multiplex PCR; TCRdb's table is partial and in-frame only. The profile shows 110,000 or so clones, about 90% of them singletons. Antigen specificity for these receptors is unknown. Specified time point: week 11, during vaccination. Vaccination comprised doses that each held 300 ug of mutant IDH1 20-mer peptide, plus topical imiquimod. The input for sequencing was PBMCs, taken from a glioma patient whose treatment included an IDH1 peptide vaccine. The receptors stem from a woman aged 45 to 65 with glioma.

CDR3 nucleotide sequence: TGCAGCGTAACCGGGACTAGCGGGGCGAGCTCCTACAATGAGCAGTTCTTC. Amino acids: CSVTGTSGASSYNEQFF. The rearrangement joins TRBV29-1 to TRBJ2-1; 13 positions match TRBD2. The CDR3 totals 17 residues. Germline V CDR1 and CDR2: SQVTM, ANQGSEA. The junction had 8 bases not matched to a gene; V was cut back by 6 bases and J by 0 bases.

The chain recombines TRBV29-1 with TRBJ2-5; D is tentatively TRBD1 or TRBD2 (5 bases each). Between the trimmed V and J ends, which lost 7 bases and 5 bases, there was a span of 17 bases. Germline assignment: CDR1 SQVTM and CDR2 ANQGSEA. This CDR3 is 13 amino acids long. In DNA, the CDR3 is TGCAGCGCCATCACTGGGACCGGGGAGACCCAGTACTTC. Translation gives CSAITGTGETQYF.